The 9 T cell receptor beta chains listed next were all sequenced from one sample in a study of cytomegalovirus exposure and HLA in healthy donors. A multiplex PCR was run with 60 Vbeta primers and 13 Jbeta primers. The protocol was immunoSEQ multiplex PCR, while the TCRdb copy is restricted to in-frame clones and leaves out a portion. Of under 150,000 clones in the sample, about 78% are singletons; the top ten hold about 3%. Sequencing was carried out using PBMCs. The receptors stem from a human donor in good health.

The V and J genes are TRBV29-1 and TRBJ2-1, with D unclear. Trimming took 6 bases from V and 8 from J, leaving 11 bases between them. CDR1 is SQVTM, CDR2 ANQGSEA, per germline. The CDR3 covers 11 residues. This CDR3 is CSVAVRDEQFF. CDR3 nucleotides: TGCAGCGTGGCCGTCCGGGATGAGCAGTTCTTC.

J is TRBJ1-2 and V is TRBV7-9; tentative D call: TRBD1 (6 bases). This CDR3 comprises 15 residues. V lost 2 bases, J lost 4 bases, and 14 bases lay in between. The germline V gene encodes CDR1 SEHNR and CDR2 FQNEAQ (reference sequence). The CDR3 DNA sequence: TGTGCCAGCAGCTTAAGCGGGGGCCTTAGCTATGGCTACACCTTC. Encoded protein: CASSLSGGLSYGYTF.

This chain uses TRBV6-5 with TRBJ2-1; TRBD1 agrees at 7 bases. The V gene's germline CDR1 is MNHEY and CDR2 SVGAGI. The CDR3 loop spans 14 amino acids. The V segment lost 2 bases and the J segment 10 bases; nucleotides outside the gene matches: 8. The CDR3 coding sequence is TGTGCCAGCAGTTACGGGGGACAGAAGTCGGAGCAGTTCTTC. Translated, it gives CASSYGGQKSEQFF.

Written as DNA, the CDR3 is TGTGCCAGCAGCCAAGATCCCGCTACCCCCAATGAGCAGTTCTTC. Translating it yields CASSQDPATPNEQFF. The J gene is TRBJ2-1, the V gene TRBV4-2, with no clear D. CDR1 is LGHNA, CDR2 YNFKEQ, per germline. The CDR3 is 15 amino acids. V lost 0 bases, J lost 6 bases, and 12 bases lay in between.

This sequence joins TRBV4-2 and TRBJ2-7; 11 bases line up with TRBD2. The V and J ends lost 0 bases and 0 bases, in that order; junction bases with no gene match: 7. The CDR3 is made up of 18 amino acids. Germline V gene sequence: CDR1 LGHNA, CDR2 YNFKEQ. The CDR3, as DNA: TGTGCCAGCAGCCAAGATCTCGGAGGGACTAGCGGCTCCTACGAGCAGTACTTC. Translation gives CASSQDLGGTSGSYEQYF.

This chain uses TRBV7-2 with TRBJ2-5; D perhaps matches TRBD2 (7 bases). The CDR3 loop spans 15 amino acids. V dropped 5 bases and J dropped 5 bases, with 18 bases sitting between them. Germline assignment: CDR1 SGHTA and CDR2 FQGNSA. CDR3 residues: CASSLEGGGWETQYF. The DNA of the CDR3 is TGTGCCAGCAGCCTCGAGGGGGGGGGCTGGGAGACCCAGTACTTC.

The chain uses TRBV18 and TRBJ1-3; no firm D call. The V gene's germline CDR1 is KGHSH and CDR2 LQKENI. This CDR3 spans 14 amino acids. The V end was cut by 3 bases, the J end by 0 bases, with 6 bases between. The CDR3 here is CASSPLDSGNTIYF. CDR3 bases: TGTGCCAGCTCACCGTTAGACTCTGGAAACACCATATATTTT. Using reference TRBV18 and TRBJ1-3 for the parts outside the CDR3, the full variable domain is NAGVMQNPRHLVRRRGQEARLRCSPMKGHSHVYWYRQLPEEGLKFMVYLQKENIIDESGMPKERFSAEFPKEGPSILRIQQVVRGDSAAYFCASSPLDSGNTIYFGEGSWLTVV.

The chain combines TRBV7-6 with TRBJ2-7, with a weak D call TRBD1 (5 bases). CDR1 is SGHVS, CDR2 FNYEAQ, per germline. V was clipped by 5 bases and J by 4 bases, with 21 bases between them. The CDR3 totals 16 residues. The CDR3 DNA follows: TGTGCCAGCAGCCCCTGGAAGGGCCAGGGTTTATACGAGCAGTACTTC. This sequence encodes CASSPWKGQGLYEQYF. Full variable domain (missing parts from reference TRBV7-6 and TRBJ2-7): GAGVSQSPRYKVTKRGQDVALRCDPISGHVSLYWYRQALGQGPEFLTYFNYEAQQDKSGLPNDRFSAERPEGSISTLTIQRTEQRDSAMYRCASSPWKGQGLYEQYFGPGTRLTVT.

V and J are TRBV9 and TRBJ2-7; no clear D. The CDR3 loop spans 13 amino acids. Germline CDR1 is SGDLS and CDR2 is YYNGEE. V was shortened by 3 bases and J by 1 base, with 8 bases between the two germline ends. For the CDR3, the DNA is TGTGCCAGCAGCGACAGTGAATCCTACGAGCAGTACTTC. This codes for CASSDSESYEQYF.